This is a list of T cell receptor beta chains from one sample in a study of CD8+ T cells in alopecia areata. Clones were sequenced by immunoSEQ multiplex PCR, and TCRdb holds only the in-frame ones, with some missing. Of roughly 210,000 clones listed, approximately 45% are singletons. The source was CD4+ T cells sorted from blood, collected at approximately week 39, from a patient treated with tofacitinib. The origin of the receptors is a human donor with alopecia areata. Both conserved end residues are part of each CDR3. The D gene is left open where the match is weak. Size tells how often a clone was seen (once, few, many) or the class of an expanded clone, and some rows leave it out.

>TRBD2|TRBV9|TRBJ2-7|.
TGTGCCAGCAGCGTATCCGGGACTAACTCCTACGAGCAGTACTTC
CASSVSGTNSYEQYF
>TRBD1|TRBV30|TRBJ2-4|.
TGTGCCTGGGGCGGACAGGGGATGCCTTTAGCCAAAAACATTCAGTACTTC
CAWGGQGMPLAKNIQYF
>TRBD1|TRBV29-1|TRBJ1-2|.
TGCAGCGTTGTGGGACAGGGGGCTGGCTATGGCTACACCTTC
CSVVGQGAGYGYTF
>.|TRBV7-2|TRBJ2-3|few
TGTGCCAGCAGCTTGACTAGAGACACAGATACGCAGTATTTT
CASSLTRDTDTQYF
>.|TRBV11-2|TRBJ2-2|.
TGTGCCAGCAGCTCTGGGACCGGGGAGCTGTTTTTT
CASSSGTGELFF
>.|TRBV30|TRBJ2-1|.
TGTGCCTGGAGTGGTGGCAATGAGCAGTTCTTC
CAWSGGNEQFF
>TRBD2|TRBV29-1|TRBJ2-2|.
TGCAGCGTCCCGACTAGCTCGAACACCGGGGAGCTGTTTTTT
CSVPTSSNTGELFF
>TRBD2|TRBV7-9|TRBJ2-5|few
TGTGCCAGCAGTACCCCGGGAGGGACAGAGACCCAGTACTTC
CASSTPGGTETQYF
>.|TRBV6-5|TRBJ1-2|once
TGTGCCAGCAGTTACGGGCGGGGCAGCTTCTATGGCTACACCTTC
CASSYGRGSFYGYTF
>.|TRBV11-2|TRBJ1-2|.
TGTGCCAGCAGCCTCAGTATTGGTGGCTACACCTTC
CASSLSIGGYTF
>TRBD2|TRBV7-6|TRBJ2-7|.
TGTGCCAGCAGCCGGGACTACCAGAGCTCCTACGAGCAGTACTTC
CASSRDYQSSYEQYF
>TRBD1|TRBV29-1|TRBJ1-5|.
TGCAGCGTTGTTACAGGGGGCAATCAGCCCCAGCATTTT
CSVVTGGNQPQHF
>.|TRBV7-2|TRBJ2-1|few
TGTGCCAGCAGCTTATCTCCGGCAGGGTACAATGAGCAGTTCTTC
CASSLSPAGYNEQFF
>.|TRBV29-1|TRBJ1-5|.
TGCAGCAAAGGAAGGGCCACAGGGAAAGGTCAGCCCCAGCATTTT
CSKGRATGKGQPQHF
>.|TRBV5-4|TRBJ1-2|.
TGTGCCAGCAGCGCCTTCTATGGCTACACCTTC
CASSAFYGYTF
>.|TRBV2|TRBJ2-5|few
TGTGCCAGCAGTGCTATGCGAGGAGAGACCCAGTACTTC
CASSAMRGETQYF